This T cell receptor (beta chain) comes out of a study of blood T cell repertoires in COVID-19. Study-wide background: Samples taken during acute and convalescent COVID-19 were collected in the United States, Italy and Spain. The analysed material was cDNA or gDNA that came from T cells, B-cell-depleted T cells, or PBMCs.

Looked up from germline, CDR1 is SGHDT and CDR2 is YYEEEE. Trimming shortened V by 0 bases and J by 3 bases, and 6 bases separated the two germline ends. The length of the CDR3 is 13 residues. Study processing details: For nucleated cells, counts were estimated from reference gene primer amplification. Measured with immunoSEQ multiplex PCR; TCRdb has only the in-frame clones, and not every one. The V and J calls and clone size come from that table; D and trimming were worked out from the DNA. The repertoire includes 110,000 or so clones, roughly 84% of them detected once, and roughly 8.1% sits in the top ten.

J is TRBJ2-5 and V is TRBV5-6; no clear D gene. The sequence derives from a woman in her sixties or seventies who had recovered from COVID-19. Source material: peripheral blood. This CDR3 is CASSLGPEETQYF. CDR3 DNA sequence: TGTGCCAGCAGCTTGGGTCCGGAAGAGACCCAGTACTTC.